This TCR beta chain was found in a study of tumor and adjacent non-tumor tissue in lung cancer. Overall study context: Some 4.2 million productive TCRbeta reads were obtained per sample on average.

A modified ARM-PCR protocol with three rounds of nested PCR amplified TCRbeta. TCRdb re-called the multiplex PCR reads through MiXCR, storing one row per CDR3 protein. The table lists tens of thousands of distinct CDR3 sequences, 61% of them singletons. The CDR3 has 15 residues. Germline assignment: CDR1 SGHAT and CDR2 FQNNGV. Study results and caveats: Normal lung showed higher cumulative top 100 clone frequency than tumor.

This clonotype is a singleton in its sample. Its cognate antigen is unknown. An end of the junction does not agree with germline; a read error may underlie this. No cell sorting was done before RNA was extracted from the tissue. The normal lung tissue was taken more than 3 cm from the tumor edge. This chain uses TRBV11-2 with TRBJ1-6; possibly TRBD1 for D (6 bases). Sequenced: distant non-tumor lung tissue. This TCR derives from a man between 65 and 79 years old with non-small cell lung cancer. CDR3 sequence (DNA): TGTGCCAGCAGCTTGGGACCCCCAGGGGCCCCTCACCTCTATTTT. It encodes CASSLGPPGAPHLYF.